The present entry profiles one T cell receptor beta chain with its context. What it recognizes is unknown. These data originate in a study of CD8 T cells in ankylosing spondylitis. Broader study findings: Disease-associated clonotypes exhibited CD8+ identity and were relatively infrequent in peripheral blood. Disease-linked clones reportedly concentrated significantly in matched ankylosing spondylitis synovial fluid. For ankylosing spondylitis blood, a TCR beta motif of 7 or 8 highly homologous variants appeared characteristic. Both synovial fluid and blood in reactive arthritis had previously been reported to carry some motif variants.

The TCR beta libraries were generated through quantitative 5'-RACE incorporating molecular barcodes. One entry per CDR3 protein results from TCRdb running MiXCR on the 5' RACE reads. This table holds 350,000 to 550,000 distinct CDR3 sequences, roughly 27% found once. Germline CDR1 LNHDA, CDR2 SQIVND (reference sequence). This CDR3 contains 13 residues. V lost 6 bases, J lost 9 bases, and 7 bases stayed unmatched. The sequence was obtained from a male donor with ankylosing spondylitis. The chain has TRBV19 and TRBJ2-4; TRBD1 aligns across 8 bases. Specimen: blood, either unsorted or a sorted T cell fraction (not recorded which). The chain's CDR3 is CASSDRGESIQYF. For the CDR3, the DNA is TGTGCCAGTAGCGACAGGGGAGAGAGCATTCAGTACTTC. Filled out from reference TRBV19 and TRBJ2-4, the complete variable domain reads DGGITQSPKYLFRKEGQNVTLSCEQNLNHDAMYWYRQDPGQGLRLIYYSQIVNDFQKGDIAEGYSVSREKKESFPLTVTSAQKNPTAFYLCASSDRGESIQYFGAGTRLSVL.